This entry features one TCR beta chain sequence. V gave up 3 bases and J gave up 2 bases; unmatched junction bases: 2. Germline CDR1 SGHTA, CDR2 FQGNSA. The CDR3 is made up of 15 amino acids. Preparation of the TCRbeta library involved a method that used unique molecular identifiers. TCRdb itself ran the PCR reads through MiXCR, one entry per CDR3 protein. The sample has 500,000 or so distinct CDR3 sequences, 30% to 35% seen once; the top ten hold around 2.4%. The sample comes from a study of T-cell reconstitution after alpha-beta-depleted transplantation in children. V is TRBV7-2 and J is TRBJ2-1; 9 nucleotides line up with TRBD1. Sequenced material: PBMCs from the stem cell graft donor, taken from the stem cell graft. The sequence derives from a human donor who donated a stem cell graft to a child with aplastic anemia. CDR3 region: CASSFGTGTYNEQFF. The DNA for the CDR3 is TGTGCCAGCAGCTTCGGGACAGGGACCTACAATGAGCAGTTCTTC. The full variable domain, its missing parts supplied by reference TRBV7-2 and TRBJ2-1, is GAGVSQSPSNKVTEKGKDVELRCDPISGHTALYWYRQSLGQGLEFLIYFQGNSAPDKSGLPSDRFSAERTGGSVSTLTIQRTQQEDSAVYLCASSFGTGTYNEQFFGPGTRLTVL.